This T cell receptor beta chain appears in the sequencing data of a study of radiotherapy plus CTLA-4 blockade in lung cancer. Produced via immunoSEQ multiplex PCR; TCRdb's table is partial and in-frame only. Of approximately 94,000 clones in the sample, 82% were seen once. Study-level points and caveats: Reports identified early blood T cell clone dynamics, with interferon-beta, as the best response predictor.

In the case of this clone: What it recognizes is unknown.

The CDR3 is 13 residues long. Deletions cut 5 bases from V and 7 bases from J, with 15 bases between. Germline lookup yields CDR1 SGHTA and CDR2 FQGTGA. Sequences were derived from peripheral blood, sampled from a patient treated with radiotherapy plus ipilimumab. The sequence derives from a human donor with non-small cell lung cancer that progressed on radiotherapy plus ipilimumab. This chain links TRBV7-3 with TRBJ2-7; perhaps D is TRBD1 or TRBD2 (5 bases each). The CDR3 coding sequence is TGTGCCAGCAGCGGGACCCTCGGTGGGGAGCAGTACTTC. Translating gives CASSGTLGGEQYF.